A selection of T cell receptor beta chains follows, all from one sample in a study of T-cell memory formation after mild COVID-19. TCRdb itself ran the 5' RACE reads through MiXCR, one entry per CDR3 protein. The sample lists over 150,000 distinct CDR3 sequences, approximately 13% occurring once. Sequencing was performed on PBMCs or a T cell subset sorted from them (not recorded which). These TCRs come from a man between 18 and 29 years old who had mild COVID-19 (a few samples of this study predate the infection). Cell type and time point are not known. Both conserved end residues are trimmed from each CDR3.

V,J,CDR3
TRBV7-2,TRBJ1-1,ASSLVWGNTEAF
TRBV4-3,TRBJ1-3,ASSLVGQGNTIY
TRBV5-1,TRBJ2-5,ASSLAVDQETQY
TRBV12-3/TRBV12-4,TRBJ1-5,ASRRTRDQPQH
TRBV9,TRBJ2-3,ASSDPSSGGTDTQY
TRBV20-1,TRBJ1-1,SAPSVANTEAF
TRBV7-9,TRBJ1-1,ASSTGLEAF
TRBV3-1,TRBJ1-2,ASSQDLTLSYGYT
TRBV6-2/TRBV6-3,TRBJ1-5,ASAGTGYVQPQH
TRBV7-2,TRBJ1-6,ASSRGQGNSPLH
TRBV2,TRBJ2-7,ASSRDGGEQY
TRBV5-8,TRBJ2-5,ASGEKGGGNTQY
TRBV6-5,TRBJ2-6,ASSRGDSFYSGANVLT
TRBV4-3,TRBJ2-2,ASSQDNRVFIGELF
TRBV4-2,TRBJ2-5,ASGEGGAQETQY
TRBV19,TRBJ1-5,ASTADRGQNQPQH
TRBV19,TRBJ2-5,ASSRQSETQY
TRBV5-1,TRBJ2-3,ASSSGAVGTDTQY
TRBV27,TRBJ1-4,ASSFSRVDEKLF
TRBV4-1,TRBJ1-4,ASSPDGLNEKLF
TRBV4-3,TRBJ2-3,ASSQKPGDTQY
TRBV9,TRBJ2-1,ASSVDQSNEQF
TRBV4-2,TRBJ2-5,ASSQVSGGASETQY
TRBV5-1,TRBJ2-1,ASSLGDRGSYNEQF
TRBV6-1,TRBJ2-3,ASRRGADPTDTQY
TRBV5-1,TRBJ2-3,ASSRDREEDTQY
TRBV7-3,TRBJ1-6,ASSVNGGPLH
TRBV5-1,TRBJ2-5,ASSEERETQY
TRBV4-1,TRBJ2-7,ASSTMTWKSSYEQY
TRBV6-6,TRBJ2-3,ASSYTGSTDTQY
TRBV5-1,TRBJ1-2,ASSLRIVKSGRPLDDFRGYT
TRBV5-6,TRBJ2-7,ASSLGRGHEQY
TRBV7-2,TRBJ2-5,ASSSSPRGFQETQY
TRBV7-9,TRBJ1-2,ASNYIFSDYGYT
TRBV6-6,TRBJ2-3,AMGARDGSTDTQY
TRBV5-1,TRBJ2-2,ASNLGSGTGELF
TRBV9,TRBJ2-3,ASSSTTSAAQY
TRBV7-7,TRBJ2-5,ASSLGGLQETQY
TRBV6-2/TRBV6-3,TRBJ1-4,ASSYSGGAEKLF
TRBV30,TRBJ2-6,AWRGPSGANVLT
TRBV7-2,TRBJ1-4,ASSLLGTKSEKLF
TRBV7-6,TRBJ2-5,ASSPNPGAGQY
TRBV6-4,TRBJ2-3,ASTRNTQY
TRBV29-1,TRBJ1-5,SVQDSGGNQPQH
TRBV6-5,TRBJ2-5,ASSAYRGETQY
TRBV10-3,TRBJ2-1,AISELQGEDEQF
TRBV10-3,TRBJ2-1,AIGPLAGDNEQF